What follows are 8 T cell receptor beta chains derived from one specimen sequenced in a study of T cell repertoires in cytomegalovirus infection. Their antigens remain unidentified. TCRdb recomputed calls from the reads with MiXCR, one row per CDR3 protein. The sample contains some 110,000 distinct CDR3 sequences, 25% to 35% of which appear only once. The sample consisted of CD8+ T cells from cultured PBMCs, taken from culture after CMV antigen stimulation. The receptors stem from a human donor in good health (CMV status not recorded). Some clones in this sample may be carry-over from other donors' samples.

The chain recombines TRBV9 with TRBJ1-4; tentative D call: TRBD1 (6 bases). The CDR3 sequence is 17 residues long. Trimming took off 3 bases at V and 6 bases at J, with 21 bases between the two ends. The germline V gene encodes CDR1 SGDLS and CDR2 YYNGEE. In DNA, the CDR3 is TGTGCCAGCAGCGGAGTAGGGGGGGGGCAGGGTCATGAAAAACTGTTTTTT. It is translated as CASSGVGGGQGHEKLFF.

This clonotype occurred many times. The genes are TRBV28 and TRBJ1-6; D is possibly TRBD1 (6 bases). Germline V gene lookup returns CDR1 MDHEN and CDR2 SYDVKM. This CDR3 comprises 17 residues. With 3 bases removed from V and 0 bases from J, the gap between germline ends came to 12 bases. Here the CDR3 DNA reads TGTGCCAGCAGTTTTCAGGGGTTAACCTCCTATAATTCACCCCTCCACTTT. It encodes CASSFQGLTSYNSPLHF.

This clonotype was picked up many times. The chain carries TRBV6-1 and TRBJ2-3; D may correspond to TRBD1 or TRBD2 (5 bases each). The V and J ends lost 8 bases and 2 bases respectively, with 14 bases between them. In germline, CDR1 is MNHNS, CDR2 SASEGT. There are 14 residues in the CDR3. This chain's CDR3 is CASLGRDHTDTQYF. In nucleotides, the CDR3 is TGTGCCAGCTTGGGCAGGGACCACACAGATACGCAGTATTTT.

A few counts support this clonotype. This sequence joins TRBV27 and TRBJ2-1; tentative D call: TRBD2 (7 bases). From germline, CDR1 is MNHEY and CDR2 SMNVEV (reference sequence). The CDR3 runs 15 residues. Trimming stripped 3 bases from V and 2 bases from J, with 11 bases between. The CDR3, as DNA: TGTGCCAGCAGTTTTTGGGGGGGGCCCTACAATGAGCAGTTCTTC. Protein sequence: CASSFWGGPYNEQFF.

The genes are TRBV7-6 and TRBJ2-7, with D perhaps given as TRBD1 or TRBD2 (5 bases each). V was pared by 3 bases and J by 6 bases, with 15 bases between. The CDR3 spans 14 residues. CDR1 and CDR2 (germline): SGHVS, FNYEAQ. In DNA, the CDR3 is TGTGCCAGCAGCTTGGGACCGCTCCTCAGCGAGCAGTACTTC. Its translation: CASSLGPLLSEQYF.

This clonotype was seen only a few times. V is TRBV5-1 and J is TRBJ1-1, with D perhaps TRBD1 (5 bases). Germline CDR1 reads SGHRS; CDR2 reads YFSETQ. Trimming stripped 3 bases from V and 6 bases from J, with 15 bases between. CDR3 size: 14 residues. The CDR3 DNA reads as TGCGCCAGCAGCTCGGGGGGGGGGTACGCTGAAGCTTTCTTT. Amino acid sequence: CASSSGGGYAEAFF.

V gene TRBV6-8 combines with J gene TRBJ1-1; D possibly corresponds to TRBD1 (6 bases). Trimming removed 0 bases from V and 0 bases from J, with 23 bases in between. This CDR3 spans 20 amino acids. CDR1 is MNHGY and CDR2 is SAAAGT in the germline V gene. The CDR3 sequence is CASSYSTSMIAGGLNTEAFF. The CDR3 DNA reads as TGTGCCAGCAGTTACTCCACCTCCATGATAGCGGGGGGGCTGAACACTGAAGCTTTCTTT.

This clonotype was detected once. This chain uses TRBV2 with TRBJ2-5; D could derive from TRBD1 or TRBD2 (5 bases each). The CDR3 loop spans 14 amino acids. Trimming cost V 6 bases and J 2 bases, with 13 bases left between them. The V gene's germline CDR1 is SNHLY and CDR2 FYNNEI. The CDR3 nucleotides read TGTGCCAGCAGGGGGACGGCAGGGCAAGAGACCCAGTACTTC. Protein product: CASRGTAGQETQYF.